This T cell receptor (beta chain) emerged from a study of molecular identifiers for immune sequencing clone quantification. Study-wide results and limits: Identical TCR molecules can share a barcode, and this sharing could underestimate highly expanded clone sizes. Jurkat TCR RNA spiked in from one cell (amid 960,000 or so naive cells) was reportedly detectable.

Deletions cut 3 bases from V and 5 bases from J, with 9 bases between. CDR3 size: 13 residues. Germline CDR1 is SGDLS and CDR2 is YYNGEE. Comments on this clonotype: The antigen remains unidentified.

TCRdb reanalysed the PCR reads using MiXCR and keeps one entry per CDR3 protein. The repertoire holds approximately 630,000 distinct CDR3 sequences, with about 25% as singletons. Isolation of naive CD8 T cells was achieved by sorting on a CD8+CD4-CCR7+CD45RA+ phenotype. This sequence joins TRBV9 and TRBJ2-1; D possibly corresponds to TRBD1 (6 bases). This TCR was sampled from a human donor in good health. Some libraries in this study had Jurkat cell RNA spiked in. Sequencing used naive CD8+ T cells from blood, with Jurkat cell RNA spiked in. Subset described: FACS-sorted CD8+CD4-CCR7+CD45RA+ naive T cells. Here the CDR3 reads CASSDRVHNEQFF. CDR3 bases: TGTGCCAGCAGCGACAGGGTCCACAATGAGCAGTTCTTC.